The present TCR beta chain was sequenced within a study of T cells in Graves' hyperthyroidism and ophthalmopathy. The table lists this clonotype with a few counts. Patients were excluded because of uncontrolled infection, other autoimmune disease, pregnancy or lactation. TCR beta CDR3 region amplification was performed from RNA transcripts. The TCR CDR3 first-round RT-PCR relied on the HTBI primer set. One entry per CDR3 protein, called by TCRdb with MiXCR from the multiplex PCR reads. The table has about 360,000 distinct CDR3 sequences, about 13% seen once. The TCR comes from a woman between 18 and 29 years old with Graves' hyperthyroidism. Sequenced sample: blood.

The CDR3 spells CASSITGGGEQFF. CDR3 DNA sequence: TGTGCCAGCAGCATCACAGGGGGTGGAGAGCAGTTCTTC. V is TRBV7-3 and J is TRBJ2-1, with 8 bases that match TRBD1. With 5 bases clipped from V and 10 bases from J, the junction kept 7 bases outside the gene matches. This CDR3 contains 13 residues. CDR1 and CDR2 (germline): SGHTA, FQGTGA.